Listed here are 30 T cell receptor beta chains from one sample, sequenced in a study of T cells in women clearing cervical HPV infection. This table comes from immunoSEQ multiplex PCR, and its TCRdb copy is limited to in-frame clones, with some not included. The sample spans 49,000 or so clones; the ten largest clones claim roughly 36%. The specimen sequenced was blood buffy coat. The receptor source for this set is a woman between 18 and 70 years old with a cervical HPV16 infection that either progressed to CIN3+ or cleared (not recorded which).

A word on this clone: The CDR3 goes on 3 residues after the read ends, and that part is filled in from the germline J gene. The J gene is TRBJ2-7, the V gene TRBV28, with 7 bases fitting TRBD2. The CDR3 totals 12 residues. The J segment lost 3 bases and the V segment lost 8 bases, leaving 4 bases of the junction unmatched. The germline V gene encodes CDR1 MDHEN and CDR2 SYDVKM. The CDR3 spells CASLGGFYEQYF. The sequenced CDR3 bases are TGTGCCAGCCTGGGGGGGTTCTACGAG.

Notes on this clone: Sequencing ends 3 residues short of the CDR3 end; the germline J gene provides the rest. This sequence joins TRBV2 and TRBJ2-3, with 7 bases matching TRBD2. Germline-derived CDR1 and CDR2 are SNHLY and FYNNEI. With 7 bases clipped from V and 2 bases from J, the junction kept 12 bases outside the gene matches. The CDR3 is 16 amino acids. Partial CDR3 DNA: TGTGCCAGCACTAAGAGGGGAGGGCTAACCACAGATACG. It codes for CASTKRGGLTTDT. The entire CDR3 is CASTKRGGLTTDTQYF.

Worth noting for this clone: Read coverage stops 3 residues before the CDR3 terminus; the germline J gene supplies the remainder. This chain links TRBV7-9 with TRBJ2-7, with D possibly being TRBD1 (6 bases). This CDR3 has 14 amino acids. Per the germline V gene, CDR1 is SEHNR and CDR2 is FQNEAQ (reference sequence). Trimming took 4 bases from V and 5 from J, leaving 15 bases between them. The sequenced part of the CDR3 DNA is TGTGCCAGCAGCTCCTCAGGGGCCGTCGACGAG. Encoded protein: CASSSSGAVDE. The whole CDR3 sequence is CASSSSGAVDEQYF. The full variable domain, its missing parts supplied by reference TRBV7-9 and TRBJ2-7, is DTGVSQNPRHKITKRGQNVTFRCDPISEHNRLYWYRQTLGQGPEFLTYFQNEAQLEKSRLLSDRFSAERPKGSFSTLEIQRTEQGDSAMYLCASSSSGAVDEQYFGPGTRLTVT.

A note on this clone: From the germline J gene comes the end of the CDR3, since the read stops 3 residues before it. The chain couples TRBV19 to TRBJ2-3, with 9 positions matching TRBD1. CDR1 and CDR2 from the germline V gene are LNHDA and SQIVND (reference sequence). This CDR3 region has 13 residues. Partial CDR3 DNA: TGTGCCAGTCGACAGGGGGGTGAGCAGCCG. This translates into CASRQGGEQP. The full CDR3 reads CASRQGGEQPQYF.

As regards this clone: The missing CDR3 end, 3 residues past where the read stops, is filled in from the germline J gene. This CDR3 is also generated by other DNA sequences in the sample. This sequence joins TRBV5-1 and TRBJ2-2, with 12 bases fitting TRBD2. Germline values: CDR1 SGHRS, CDR2 YFSETQ. The V and J ends lost 0 bases and 5 bases, in that order; junction bases with no gene match: 8. This CDR3 region has 18 residues. The covered CDR3 bases are TGCGCCAGCAGCTTGGGACTAGCGGGGGACCTAGGGACCGGGGAG. Its translation is CASSLGLAGDLGTGE. The whole CDR3 protein is CASSLGLAGDLGTGELFF. The entire variable domain, with the rest obtained from reference TRBV5-1 and TRBJ2-2, is as follows: KAGVTQTPRYLIKTRGQQVTLSCSPISGHRSVSWYQQTPGQGLQFLFEYFSETQRNKGNFPGRFSGRQFSNSRSEMNVSTLELGDSALYLCASSLGLAGDLGTGELFFGEGSRLTVL.

A note on this clone: The read terminates 3 residues before the CDR3 end, so the remaining end is supplied by the germline J gene. The chain is built from TRBV7-4 and TRBJ1-3, with a possible D match to TRBD1 (6 bases). Per the germline V gene, CDR1 is SGHVT and CDR2 is SQSDAQ. The CDR3 loop spans 16 amino acids. With 1 base removed from V and 2 bases from J, the gap between germline ends came to 12 bases. The CDR3 reads CASSLDAGATGNTIYF. CDR3 bases read: TGTGCCAGCAGCTTAGACGCGGGGGCCACTGGAAACACC.

To note about this clone: The DNA ends 3 residues before the CDR3 does, and the rest of the CDR3 is filled in from the germline J gene. V is TRBV2 and J is TRBJ2-2; D may be TRBD1 (5 bases). This CDR3 comprises 14 residues. Trimming took off 6 bases at V and 2 bases at J, with 10 bases between the two ends. Germline assignment: CDR1 SNHLY and CDR2 FYNNEI. The CDR3 DNA, read in part, is TGTGCCAGCAGGGCAGGGATAAACACCGGGGAG. It is translated as CASRAGINTGE. The entire CDR3 protein is CASRAGINTGELFF.

A word on this clone: Read sequence stops 3 residues before the CDR3 end, and the germline J gene provides the missing end. This chain uses TRBV30 with TRBJ2-5; 13 bases fit TRBD2. The CDR3 length is 16 residues. Looked up from germline, CDR1 is GTSNPN and CDR2 is SVGIG (reference sequence). CDR3 DNA, as far as it was read: TGTGCCTGGAGACTAGCGGGGGGGCTCAGGCCAGATACC. This codes for CAWRLAGGLRPDT. The entire CDR3 reads CAWRLAGGLRPDTQYF.

Here the CDR3 reads CAISGQSNQPQHF. Partial CDR3 DNA: TGTGCCATCAGCGGACAGAGCAATCAGCCC. The rearrangement uses TRBV10-3 and TRBJ1-5, with D tentatively TRBD1 (6 bases). The read terminates 3 residues ahead of where the CDR3 ends, so the germline J gene completes it. The V gene's germline CDR1 is ENHRY and CDR2 SYGVKD. The length of the CDR3 is 13 residues. Between the trimmed V and J ends, which lost 6 bases and 1 base, there was a span of 7 bases.

The CDR3 protein is CSAQGPYEQYF. The part of the CDR3 DNA that was read is TGCAGTGCTCAGGGGCCCTACGAG. The rearrangement joins TRBV20-1 to TRBJ2-7, with D tentatively TRBD1 (6 bases). From the germline J gene comes the end of the CDR3, since the read stops 3 residues before it. The CDR3 has 11 amino acids. Germline V lookup: CDR1 DFQATT, CDR2 SNEGSKA (reference sequence). V shed 5 bases and J shed 2 bases, with 7 bases lying between them.

The DNA read from the CDR3 is TGTGCCAGCAGCTTGGGGGACAGAAACTATGGC. It encodes CASSLGDRNYG. The full-length CDR3 reads as CASSLGDRNYGYTF. J is TRBJ1-2 and V is TRBV7-2, with TRBD1 identical over 7 bases. Read coverage stops 3 residues before the CDR3 terminus; the germline J gene supplies the remainder. This CDR3 has 14 amino acids. V gave up 3 bases and J gave up 2 bases; unmatched junction bases: 3. Germline V gene lookup returns CDR1 SGHTA and CDR2 FQGNSA.

A remark on this clone: The sequenced fragment ends 3 residues before the CDR3 boundary, so the rest is inferred from the germline J gene. This chain links TRBV5-1 with TRBJ2-2; D is unresolved. Trimming shortened V by 0 bases and J by 2 bases, and 5 bases separated the two germline ends. The CDR3 loop spans 14 amino acids. Germline CDR1 and CDR2: SGHRS and YFSETQ. The covered CDR3 bases are TGCGCCAGCAGCTTGGGCTACAACACCGGGGAG. It codes for CASSLGYNTGE. The CDR3 as a whole reads CASSLGYNTGELFF.

With respect to this clone: With the read ending 3 residues before the CDR3 end, the germline J gene is used to fill in that end. The V call is TRBV28, the J call TRBJ2-2; 7 bases match TRBD2. The CDR3 covers 14 residues. The V and J ends lost 7 bases and 6 bases, in that order; junction bases with no gene match: 8. Germline V gene data show CDR1 as MDHEN and CDR2 as SYDVKM. The CDR3 bases that were read are TGTGCCAGCACCCTGGGGGGGGTCCCCGGGGAG. Its translation is CASTLGGVPGE. The full-length CDR3 reads as CASTLGGVPGELFF.

With regard to this clone: Read sequence stops 3 residues before the CDR3 end, and the germline J gene provides the missing end. The J gene is TRBJ1-6, the V gene TRBV10-3, with D tentatively TRBD1 (6 bases). The length of the CDR3 is 14 residues. Per germline, CDR1 ENHRY and CDR2 SYGVKD. CDR3 region: CAISESGQTLALHF. Partial CDR3 DNA: TGTGCCATCAGTGAGTCTGGACAGACTTTGGCC.

Worth noting for this clone: A junction boundary mismatches the germline segment, possibly from a read error. The read terminates 3 residues before the CDR3 end, so the remaining end is supplied by the germline J gene. The chain combines TRBV7-7 with TRBJ2-2, with 8 positions matching TRBD2. The CDR3 is 17 residues long. The germline gives CDR1 SSHAT, CDR2 FNYEAQ (reference sequence). CDR3 residues: CASSLNFGGGQTGELFF. The DNA read from the CDR3 is TGTGCTAGCAGCTTAAACTTCGGCGGGGGGCAAACCGGGGAG. The full variable domain, with the rest looked up from reference TRBV7-7 and TRBJ2-2, is GAGVSQSPRYKVTKRGQDVTLRCDPISSHATLYWYQQALGQGPEFLTYFNYEAQPDKSGLPSDRFSAERPEGSISTLTIQRTEQRDSAMYRCASSLNFGGGQTGELFFGEGSRLTVL.

Comment on this clone: Read coverage stops 3 residues before the CDR3 terminus; the germline J gene supplies the remainder. The chain links TRBV19 to TRBJ2-3; D gene uncertain. CDR1 is LNHDA and CDR2 is SQIVND in the germline V gene (reference sequence). This CDR3 contains 13 residues. Incomplete CDR3 DNA: TGTGCCAGTAGTATGGCCAGGCAAGAGACG. Residues: CASSMARQET. The complete CDR3 sequence is CASSMARQETQYF.

As concerns this clone: The observed sequence ends 3 residues before the CDR3 terminus, with the missing tail filled in from the germline J gene. The rearrangement uses TRBV10-1 and TRBJ2-1; weak D call: TRBD1 (5 bases). V lost 0 bases and J 0 bases, leaving 6 bases between the germline ends. The CDR3 extends over 15 amino acids. Germline CDR1 and CDR2: WNHNN and SYGVQD (reference sequence). The CDR3 region is CASSESQGSYNEQFF. The DNA read from the CDR3 is TGCGCCAGCAGTGAGTCCCAGGGCTCCTACAATGAG.

Notes on this clone: The CDR3 is cut off 3 residues early in the read; its end comes from the germline J gene. The chain is built from TRBV5-1 and TRBJ2-1; TRBD2 agrees at 10 bases. From germline, CDR1 is SGHRS and CDR2 YFSETQ. CDR3 length: 15 residues. J was trimmed by 6 bases and V by 4 bases; bases with no gene match: 7. Incomplete CDR3 DNA: TGCGCCAGCAGCGGCCTAGCGGGAGTCTCCAATGAG. Its translation: CASSGLAGVSNE. The entire CDR3 reads CASSGLAGVSNEQFF. The full variable domain, its missing parts supplied by reference TRBV5-1 and TRBJ2-1, is KAGVTQTPRYLIKTRGQQVTLSCSPISGHRSVSWYQQTPGQGLQFLFEYFSETQRNKGNFPGRFSGRQFSNSRSEMNVSTLELGDSALYLCASSGLAGVSNEQFFGPGTRLTVL.

With regard to this clone: The read ends 3 residues early relative to the CDR3; the germline J gene fills the gap. The V and J genes are TRBV2 and TRBJ2-3; TRBD2 aligns across 10 bases. This CDR3 is 18 amino acids long. CDR1 and CDR2 (germline): SNHLY, FYNNEI. The covered CDR3 bases are TGTGCCAGCAGTGACCAGACTAGCGGGCCTGGGTACCAAGAGACG. Translated: CASSDQTSGPGYQET. In full, the CDR3 is CASSDQTSGPGYQETQYF.

Concerning this clone: At one of its ends the junction is not consistent with the germline gene, which may arise from a read error. The read ends 3 residues early relative to the CDR3; the germline J gene fills the gap. V gene TRBV29-1 combines with J gene TRBJ2-7; 7 bases are shared with TRBD1. The CDR3 sequence is 18 residues long. Germline CDR1 SQVTM, CDR2 ANQGSEA. The part of the CDR3 DNA that was read is TGCAGCGTGGAAGAGGGCCGGACAGGTACCATAATAACCTACGAG. This translates into CSVEEGRTGTIITYE. The full CDR3 protein reads CSVEEGRTGTIITYEQYF.

With regard to this clone: Sequencing ends 3 residues short of the CDR3 end; the germline J gene provides the rest. This chain uses TRBV2 with TRBJ1-6; no reliable D call. The V gene's germline CDR1 is SNHLY and CDR2 FYNNEI. The V end was cut by 2 bases, the J end by 9 bases, with 11 bases between. The CDR3 runs to 14 residues. The CDR3 DNA, read in part, is TGTGCCAGCAGTGAAAACGGTCTTACTTCACCC. Translating it yields CASSENGLTSP. The whole CDR3 region reads CASSENGLTSPLHF.

A remark on this clone: The read is 3 residues too short to cover the CDR3 end, so that end is filled in from the germline J gene. This chain joins TRBV11-3 and TRBJ2-1; maybe TRBD2 (7 bases). CDR3 length equals 15 residues. Between the trimmed V and J ends, which lost 5 bases and 8 bases, there was a span of 19 bases. Germline V gene sequence: CDR1 SGHNT, CDR2 YENEEA. This CDR3 is CASSPPVRGGDEQFF. Incomplete CDR3 DNA: TGTGCCAGCAGCCCCCCAGTTAGGGGGGGCGATGAG.

A word on this clone: With the read ending 3 residues before the CDR3 end, the germline J gene is used to fill in that end. The chain carries TRBV30 and TRBJ2-7; D call uncertain. The germline V gene has CDR1 GTSNPN and CDR2 SVGIG (reference sequence). The CDR3 has 13 amino acids. V was shortened by 0 bases and J by 1 base, with 7 bases between the two germline ends. CDR3 DNA (partial): TGTGCCTGGAGTGTTTCACAGTCCTACGAG. Protein sequence: CAWSVSQSYE. The whole CDR3 is CAWSVSQSYEQYF.

Notes on this clone: The read terminates 3 residues before the CDR3 end, so the remaining end is supplied by the germline J gene. V is TRBV29-1 and J is TRBJ2-1; TRBD1 matches 10 bases. V was clipped by 4 bases and J by 3 bases; unmatched bases: 9. CDR3 length equals 16 residues. Germline values: CDR1 SQVTM, CDR2 ANQGSEA. The DNA read from the CDR3 is TGCAGCGTTGTTAGAGGGCGGGACAGGGGCTACAATGAG. It is translated as CSVVRGRDRGYNE. The whole CDR3 protein is CSVVRGRDRGYNEQFF.

About this clone: The read stops 3 residues short of the end of the CDR3; the missing end is completed from the germline J gene. The chain links TRBV18 to TRBJ2-3; the match to TRBD1 covers 8 bases. The V segment lost 2 bases and the J segment 2 bases; nucleotides outside the gene matches: 9. This CDR3 region has 17 residues. Germline V lookup: CDR1 KGHSH, CDR2 LQKENI. CDR3 protein: CASSPARTGSFTDTQYF. CDR3 DNA, as far as it was read: TGTGCCAGCTCACCAGCCCGGACAGGGTCTTTCACAGATACG. Full variable domain (missing parts from reference TRBV18 and TRBJ2-3): NAGVMQNPRHLVRRRGQEARLRCSPMKGHSHVYWYRQLPEEGLKFMVYLQKENIIDESGMPKERFSAEFPKEGPSILRIQQVVRGDSAAYFCASSPARTGSFTDTQYFGPGTRLTVL.

Points on this clone: From the germline J gene comes the end of the CDR3, since the read stops 3 residues before it. The chain combines TRBV5-6 with TRBJ2-5, with D hard to call. Germline values: CDR1 SGHDT, CDR2 YYEEEE. The ends were cut back, 1 base at V and 2 bases at J, with 9 bases in the middle. The length of the CDR3 is 14 residues. The CDR3 loop is CASSLYQVQETQYF. The sequenced part of the CDR3 DNA is TGTGCCAGCAGCTTGTACCAGGTTCAAGAGACC. The full variable domain, rest sourced from reference TRBV5-6 and TRBJ2-5, is DAGVTQSPTHLIKTRGQQVTLRCSPKSGHDTVSWYQQALGQGPQFIFQYYEEEERQRGNFPDRFSGHQFPNYSSELNVNALLLGDSALYLCASSLYQVQETQYFGPGTRLLVL.

A note on this clone: The read stops 3 residues short of the end of the CDR3; the missing end is completed from the germline J gene. The chain combines TRBV20-1 with TRBJ1-2, with 8 bases that match TRBD1. The CDR3 consists of 18 residues. V trimming: 3 bases; J trimming: 4 bases; junction bases outside the gene matches: 19. CDR1 is DFQATT and CDR2 is SNEGSKA in the germline V gene (reference sequence). The covered CDR3 bases are TGCAGTGCTAGGGACACCGGGACAGGTTATGAAACGGGCTATGGC. Its protein is CSARDTGTGYETGYG. The entire CDR3 protein is CSARDTGTGYETGYGYTF.

Incomplete CDR3 DNA: TGTGCCAGCAGTTACTCCCCCAGCGCTATCGCAGATACG. It specifies CASSYSPSAIADT. The full CDR3 protein reads CASSYSPSAIADTQYF. The gene calls are TRBV6-2 or TRBV6-3 and TRBJ2-3; D is unclear. The CDR3 goes on 3 residues after the read ends, and that part is filled in from the germline J gene. Germline CDR1 is MNHEY and CDR2 is SVGEGT. The CDR3 totals 16 residues. Trimming took off 0 bases at V and 4 bases at J, with 14 bases between the two ends.

To note about this clone: From the germline J gene comes the end of the CDR3, since the read stops 3 residues before it. The gene calls are TRBV7-8 and TRBJ2-3; unclear D gene. The CDR3 length is 13 residues. Germline CDR1 SGHVS, CDR2 FQNEAQ. Partial CDR3 DNA: TGTGCCAGCAGCTTACTGGCACAAGAGACG. Protein product: CASSLLAQET. In full, the CDR3 reads CASSLLAQETQYF.

On this clone: The read gets to within 3 residues of the CDR3 end, and the germline J gene fills in the rest. The chain is built from TRBV5-1 and TRBJ2-7; 11 bases map to TRBD1. Per the germline V gene, CDR1 is SGHRS and CDR2 is YFSETQ. The V segment lost 5 bases and the J segment 4 bases; nucleotides outside the gene matches: 5. The CDR3 loop spans 14 amino acids. CDR3 sequence reads: CASRQGQGAYEQYF. The DNA read from the CDR3 is TGCGCCAGCAGACAAGGACAGGGGGCATACGAG.